This T cell receptor beta chain was obtained from a study of T cell responses to AZD1222 COVID-19 vaccine. Overall study findings and caveats: The donor cohort was predominantly white British with a female majority, and clonal diversity may have been underestimated.

The protocol was immunoSEQ multiplex PCR, while the TCRdb copy is restricted to in-frame clones and leaves out a portion. The sample consists of about 60,000 clones, 70% to 80% of them appearing once. Trimming took off 6 bases at V and 5 bases at J, with 13 bases between the two ends. The CDR3 totals 14 residues. Germline values: CDR1 KGHSH, CDR2 LQKENI. A word on this clone: Its specificity is not known.

This chain links TRBV18 with TRBJ1-4; tentative D call: TRBD1 (6 bases). The sample consisted of peripheral blood, taken 28 days after the second AZD1222 dose. The TCR comes from an adult who received the AZD1222 COVID-19 vaccine. This CDR3 reads CASSPGAQNEKLFF. In DNA, the CDR3 is TGTGCCAGCTCCCCAGGGGCCCAAAATGAAAAACTGTTTTTT.